Sequencing of this T cell receptor beta chain was carried out in a study of OX40 agonist ivuxolimab in advanced cancers. Background on the study: Patients took ivuxolimab, an agonistic anti-OX40 (CD134) antibody. Of mixed ages from about 20 to 80 and averaging approximately 60 years, the group was roughly 85% male.

General study results and limits: Fewer expanded clones were found on average in CD4+ than in CD8+ T cells.

Concerning this clone: Its antigen is unknown.

The CDR3 is 15 residues long. Germline assignment: CDR1 SGDLS and CDR2 YYNGEE. V lost 0 bases and J lost 7, with 14 bases in between. Sequencing was performed with immunoSEQ multiplex PCR; in TCRdb, only in-frame clones are kept and a portion is missing. The data show around 67,000 clones, approximately 88% seen once. Sample: CD4+ or CD8+ T cells sorted from blood, taken in a trial of the OX40 agonist ivuxolimab. The clonotype was recovered from an adult with an advanced solid tumor such as melanoma, head and neck, liver or kidney cancer. The chain combines TRBV9 with TRBJ2-1; a possible D gene is TRBD1 (5 bases). CDR3 in DNA: TGTGCCAGCAGCGTAGAAAGAGCAGGGCGAAATGAGCAGTTCTTC. It encodes CASSVERAGRNEQFF.